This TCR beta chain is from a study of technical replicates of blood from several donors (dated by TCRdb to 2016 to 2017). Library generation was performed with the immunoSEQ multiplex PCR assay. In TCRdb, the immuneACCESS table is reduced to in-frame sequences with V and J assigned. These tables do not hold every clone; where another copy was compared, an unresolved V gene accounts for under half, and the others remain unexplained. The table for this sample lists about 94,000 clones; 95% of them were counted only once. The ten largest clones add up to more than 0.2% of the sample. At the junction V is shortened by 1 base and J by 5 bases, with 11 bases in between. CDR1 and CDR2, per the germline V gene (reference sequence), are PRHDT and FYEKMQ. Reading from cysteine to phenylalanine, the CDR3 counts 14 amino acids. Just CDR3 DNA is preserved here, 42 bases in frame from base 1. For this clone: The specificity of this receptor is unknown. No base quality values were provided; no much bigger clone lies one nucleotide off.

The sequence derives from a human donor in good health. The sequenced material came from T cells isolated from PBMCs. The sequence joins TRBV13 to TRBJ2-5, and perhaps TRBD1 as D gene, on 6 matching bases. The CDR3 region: CASSLDAGDETQYF. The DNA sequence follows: TGTGCCAGCAGCTTAGACGCAGGGGATGAGACCCAGTACTTC.